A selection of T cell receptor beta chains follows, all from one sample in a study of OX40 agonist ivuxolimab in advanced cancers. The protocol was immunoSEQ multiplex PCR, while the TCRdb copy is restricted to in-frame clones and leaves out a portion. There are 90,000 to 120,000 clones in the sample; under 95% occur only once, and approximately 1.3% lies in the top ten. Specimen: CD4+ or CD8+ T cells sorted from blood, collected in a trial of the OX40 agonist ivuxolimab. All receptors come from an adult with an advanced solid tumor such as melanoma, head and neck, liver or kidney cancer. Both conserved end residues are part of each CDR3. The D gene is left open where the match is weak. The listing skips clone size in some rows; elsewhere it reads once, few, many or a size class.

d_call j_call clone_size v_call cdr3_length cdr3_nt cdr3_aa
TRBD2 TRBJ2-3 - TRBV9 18 TGTGCCAGCAGCGTACCGTCCGGGACTAGCGGGAGAACAGATACGCAGTATTTT CASSVPSGTSGRTDTQYF
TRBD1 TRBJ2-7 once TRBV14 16 TGTGCCAGCAGCCAAGGCGGACAGGGGAGATCCTACGAGCAGTACTTC CASSQGGQGRSYEQYF
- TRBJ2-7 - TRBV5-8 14 TGTGCCAGCAGCTTGTGGACGCCACCCTACGAGCAGTACTTC CASSLWTPPYEQYF
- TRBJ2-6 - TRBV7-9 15 TGTGCCAGCAGCCTAGAACCCTCTGGGGCCAACGTCCTGACTTTC CASSLEPSGANVLTF
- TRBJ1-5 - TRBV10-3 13 TGTGCCATCAGTGGACAGAGCAATCAGCCCCAGCATTTT CAISGQSNQPQHF
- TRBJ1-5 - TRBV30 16 TGTGCCTGGAGTGTACTGGGATGTTTAACCCTCCAGCCCCAGCATTTT CAWSVLGCLTLQPQHF
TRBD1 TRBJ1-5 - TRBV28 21 TGTGCCAGCAGTTTACCCCGGCGGGGGTTGACAGGGGGCAGGGACAATCAGCCCCAGCATTTT CASSLPRRGLTGGRDNQPQHF
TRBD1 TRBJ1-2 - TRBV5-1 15 TGCGCCAGCAGCTTGGATTGGGACAGGCATTATGGCTACACCTTC CASSLDWDRHYGYTF
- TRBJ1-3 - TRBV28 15 TGTGCCAGTACGGCGGCGGATAACTCTGGAAACACCATATATTTT CASTAADNSGNTIYF
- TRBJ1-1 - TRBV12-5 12 TGTGCTAGTGGTTTGTGGGATGCTGAAGCTTTCTTT CASGLWDAEAFF
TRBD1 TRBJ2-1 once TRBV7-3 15 TGTGCCAGCAGCTTAGGACAGGGGGCCTACAATGAGCAGTTCTTC CASSLGQGAYNEQFF
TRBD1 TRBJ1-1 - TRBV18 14 TGTGCCAGCTCACCACAGGGGGCGAACACTGAAGCTTTCTTT CASSPQGANTEAFF
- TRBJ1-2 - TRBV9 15 TGTGCCAGCAGCGCGCACACAGGGATAGGCTATGGCTACACCTTC CASSAHTGIGYGYTF
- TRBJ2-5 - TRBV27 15 TGTGCCAGCAGTTTATCGTCAGGGCGCTGGGAGACCCAGTACTTC CASSLSSGRWETQYF
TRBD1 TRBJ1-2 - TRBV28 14 TGTGCCACCAAGACGGGACAGGGAAACTATGGCTACACCTTC CATKTGQGNYGYTF
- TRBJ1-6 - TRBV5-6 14 TGTGCCAGCACCGGGACATTGGAGGTCTCACCCCTCCACTTT CASTGTLEVSPLHF
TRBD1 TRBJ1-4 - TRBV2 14 TGTGCCAGCATTTCGGGACAGCTTAATGAAAAACTGTTTTTT CASISGQLNEKLFF
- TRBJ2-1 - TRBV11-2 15 TGTGCCAGCAGCTTAGTTGTGGGAACGGGCGATGAGCAGTTCTTC CASSLVVGTGDEQFF
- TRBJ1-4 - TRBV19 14 TGTGCCAGTGGCACAGGTGCAACTAATGAAAAACTGTTTTTT CASGTGATNEKLFF
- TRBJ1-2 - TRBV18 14 TGTGCCAGCTCACCTAACCCGAGCTCCTATGGCTACACCTTC CASSPNPSSYGYTF
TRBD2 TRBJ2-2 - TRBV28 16 TGTGCCAGCAGTTTATTGGGGCTAGCGGGAATCGGGGAGCTGTTTTTT CASSLLGLAGIGELFF
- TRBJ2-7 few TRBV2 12 TGTGCCAGCAGGCCCAGGGTCTACGAGCAGTACTTC CASRPRVYEQYF
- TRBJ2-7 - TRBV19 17 TGTGCCAGTAGTATCTCGAAGGCGGCCGGCGGGTCCTACGAGCAGTACTTC CASSISKAAGGSYEQYF
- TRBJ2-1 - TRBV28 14 TGTGCCAGCAGTTTAAGCCGGACACACAATGAGCAGTTCTTC CASSLSRTHNEQFF
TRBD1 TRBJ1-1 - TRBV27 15 TGTGCCACTTTAGATGGGACAGGGGTCAACACTGAAGCTTTCTTT CATLDGTGVNTEAFF
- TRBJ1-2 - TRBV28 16 TGTGCCAGCAGTTCCTGGGCGGGGCCCCATAACTATGGCTACACCTTC CASSSWAGPHNYGYTF
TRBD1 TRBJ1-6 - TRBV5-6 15 TGTGCCAGCAGCTTGGCCGGGACAGGAAATTCACCCCTCCACTTT CASSLAGTGNSPLHF
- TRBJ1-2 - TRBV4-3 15 TGCGCCAGCGGCCAAGACGTACAGGGAACCTATGGCTACACCTTC CASGQDVQGTYGYTF
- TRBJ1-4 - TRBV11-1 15 TGTGCCAGCAGCGTTGAGGGGAGAACTAATGAAAAACTGTTTTTT CASSVEGRTNEKLFF
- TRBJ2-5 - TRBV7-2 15 TGTGCCAGCAGCTCCGCGGGACGGATGAAAGAGACCCAGTACTTC CASSSAGRMKETQYF
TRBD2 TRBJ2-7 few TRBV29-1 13 TGCAGCGTCGAGACTAGCGGGAGCGGCGAGCAGTACTTC CSVETSGSGEQYF